These 22 T cell receptor beta chains originate from one sample sequenced in a study of identical twins. TCRdb ran MiXCR on the 5' RACE reads and lists one entry per CDR3 protein. The data hold about 450,000 distinct CDR3 sequences, with around a sixth observed a single time. Sequencing was done on a sample of naive T cells sorted from blood. These receptors all come from a man aged 50 or older in good health.

This clonotype was seen only a few times. J is TRBJ2-7 and V is TRBV28, with D perhaps matching TRBD2 (6 bases). The CDR3 runs to 14 residues. In germline, CDR1 is MDHEN, CDR2 SYDVKM. Trimming left V 7 bases short and J 2 bases short, with 15 bases between. This chain's CDR3 is CASTGGQGPYEQYF. The CDR3 nucleotides read TGTGCCAGCACCGGAGGGCAGGGACCCTACGAGCAGTACTTC.

This clonotype was counted at least ten times. The chain links TRBV5-1 to TRBJ2-7, with a tentative D call TRBD2 (5 bases). Trimming cost V 0 bases and J 4 bases, with 17 bases left between them. Germline V gene data show CDR1 as SGHRS and CDR2 as YFSETQ. CDR3 length: 16 amino acids. CDR3 sequence reads: CASSLGPGGLRYEQYF. CDR3 bases: TGCGCCAGCAGCTTGGGGCCAGGAGGATTGCGTTACGAGCAGTACTTC.

There are a few counts of this clonotype. The rearrangement uses TRBV3-1 and TRBJ2-7, with D perhaps matching TRBD1 or TRBD2 (5 bases each). This CDR3 comprises 12 residues. The ends were cut back, 1 base at V and 6 bases at J, with 7 bases in the middle. Germline CDR1 and CDR2: LGHDT and YNNKEL (reference sequence). CDR3 DNA: TGTGCCAGCAGCCAAGCTGGGGGCGAGCAGTACTTC. Translation gives CASSQAGGEQYF.

This clonotype was picked up many times. The CDR3 region is CASSPTAGLAGEQYF. CDR3 DNA sequence: TGTGCCAGCAGCCCAACCGCGGGACTAGCGGGCGAGCAGTACTTC. The chain joins TRBV11-2 to TRBJ2-7, with 12 bases fitting TRBD2. This CDR3 comprises 15 residues. The V gene's germline CDR1 is SGHAT and CDR2 FQNNGV. Unmatched junction bases numbered 8, after V lost 5 bases and J lost 6 bases.

The chain recombines TRBV7-2 with TRBJ2-7; 7 bases map to TRBD2. The CDR3 runs to 13 residues. Losses at the gene ends were 3 bases for V and 3 bases for J; bases not matched to a gene: 2. From germline, CDR1 is SGHTA and CDR2 FQGNSA. The CDR3: CASSFERDYEQYF. The CDR3 bases are TGTGCCAGCAGCTTCGAGCGGGACTACGAGCAGTACTTC.

This clonotype came up many times. The rearrangement links TRBV20-1 to TRBJ2-1, with D maybe TRBD2 (7 bases). V was cut by 3 bases and J by 4 bases, with 19 bases left in between. Germline V lookup: CDR1 DFQATT, CDR2 SNEGSKA (reference sequence). The length of the CDR3 is 16 residues. CDR3 in amino acids: CSASPIRGRDYNEQFF. The DNA for the CDR3 is TGCAGTGCTAGCCCCATAAGGGGGAGGGATTACAATGAGCAGTTCTTC.

The chain has TRBV15 and TRBJ1-2, with D perhaps matching TRBD1 (5 bases). The CDR3 is 15 amino acids. The ends were cut back, 0 bases at V and 3 bases at J, with 11 bases in the middle. The germline CDR1 and CDR2 sequences are LNHNV and YYDKDF (reference sequence). CDR3 in DNA: TGTGCCACCAGCAGAGAAGGAGGGGAGGACTATGGCTACACCTTC. Its translation is CATSREGGEDYGYTF.

This clonotype was seen only a few times. The rearrangement links TRBV6-2 or TRBV6-3 to TRBJ2-7, with 7 positions matching TRBD1. V trimming: 6 bases; J trimming: 2 bases; junction bases outside the gene matches: 10. CDR1 MNHEY and CDR2 SVGEGT come from the germline V gene. This CDR3 is 15 amino acids long. In nucleotides, the CDR3 is TGTGCCAGCAGACCGACAGGGTCAAACCCCTACGAGCAGTACTTC. Encoded protein: CASRPTGSNPYEQYF.

This sequence joins TRBV5-6 and TRBJ1-1; D remains ambiguous. Trimming removed 0 bases at V and 3 bases at J, with 15 bases between. This CDR3 is 16 amino acids long. In germline, CDR1 is SGHDT, CDR2 YYEEEE. The CDR3 sequence is CASSLGGRGTYTEAFF. The CDR3 DNA reads as TGTGCCAGCAGCTTGGGAGGGAGAGGAACGTACACTGAAGCTTTCTTT.

At least ten counts were recorded for this clonotype. This chain connects TRBV27 to TRBJ2-3; TRBD2 aligns across 7 bases. The CDR3 has 16 amino acids. Looked up from germline, CDR1 is MNHEY and CDR2 is SMNVEV (reference sequence). Trimming at V came to 3 bases and at J to 4 bases, leaving 10 bases not matched to a gene. The CDR3 reads CASSFTRWEGPDTQYF. The CDR3 bases are TGTGCCAGCAGTTTCACAAGGTGGGAGGGCCCAGATACGCAGTATTTT.

At least ten counts were recorded for this clonotype. V usage is TRBV5-1 and J usage is TRBJ1-1; 9 bases align to TRBD1. Losses at the gene ends were 0 bases for V and 4 bases for J; bases not matched to a gene: 4. The germline gives CDR1 SGHRS, CDR2 YFSETQ. CDR3 length equals 15 residues. The CDR3 loop is CASSLVGQGSTEAFF. CDR3 nucleotides: TGCGCCAGCAGCTTGGTGGGACAGGGATCCACTGAAGCTTTCTTT.

Ten or more counts support this clonotype. The V and J genes are TRBV3-1 and TRBJ1-2; 7 bases are shared with TRBD1. This CDR3 region has 16 residues. The junction had 10 bases not matched to a gene; V was cut back by 3 bases and J by 3 bases. Germline V lookup: CDR1 LGHDT, CDR2 YNNKEL (reference sequence). The CDR3 reads CASSHPTGENDYGYTF. CDR3 DNA: TGTGCCAGCAGCCATCCAACAGGGGAGAATGACTATGGCTACACCTTC.

This clonotype came up a few times. This sequence joins TRBV5-1 and TRBJ2-5; D not certain. With 4 bases removed from V and 5 bases from J, the gap between germline ends came to 9 bases. There are 12 residues in the CDR3. The germline CDR1 and CDR2 sequences are SGHRS and YFSETQ. The DNA of the CDR3 is TGCGCCAGCAGCGCTAGGCTGGAGACCCAGTACTTC. Amino acid sequence: CASSARLETQYF.

In this sample, this clonotype turned up a few times. This chain links TRBV20-1 with TRBJ1-3; 8 positions match TRBD1. Unmatched junction bases numbered 5, after V lost 0 bases and J lost 4 bases. Looked up from germline, CDR1 is DFQATT and CDR2 is SNEGSKA (reference sequence). This CDR3 has 15 amino acids. This CDR3 is CSARDGDRGGNTIYF. The CDR3 coding sequence is TGCAGTGCTAGAGATGGAGACAGGGGAGGAAACACCATATATTTT.

This clonotype was seen only a few times. The J gene is TRBJ2-5, the V gene TRBV7-9, with D perhaps TRBD2 (5 bases). Germline V gene sequence: CDR1 SEHNR, CDR2 FQNEAQ (reference sequence). V gave up 5 bases and J gave up 5 bases, with 9 bases separating them. This CDR3 has 12 residues. Here the CDR3 DNA reads TGTGCCAGCAGCCGAGAGGGCGAGACCCAGTACTTC. It translates to CASSREGETQYF.

This clonotype was seen many times. The rearrangement uses TRBV20-1 and TRBJ2-7; D is perhaps TRBD1 (6 bases). V shed 8 bases and J shed 2 bases, with 13 bases lying between them. The CDR3 totals 12 residues. The V gene's germline CDR1 is DFQATT and CDR2 SNEGSKA (reference sequence). Here the CDR3 reads CSPRGSPYEQYF. The CDR3 DNA is TGCAGTCCAAGGGGGAGCCCCTACGAGCAGTACTTC.

This chain uses TRBV20-1 with TRBJ2-1; D possibly corresponds to TRBD2 (5 bases). This CDR3 has 13 residues. V was cut by 3 bases and J by 0 bases, with 6 bases left in between. CDR1 is DFQATT and CDR2 is SNEGSKA in the germline V gene (reference sequence). The CDR3 region has the DNA TGCAGTGCTAGCGGGAACTCCTACAATGAGCAGTTCTTC. Translating it yields CSASGNSYNEQFF.

The chain carries TRBV20-1 and TRBJ2-5; 7 bases agree with TRBD2. After removal of 4 bases from V and 4 bases from J, the junction contained 6 bases not matched to a gene. The CDR3 loop spans 13 amino acids. Germline CDR1 DFQATT, CDR2 SNEGSKA (reference sequence). CDR3 protein: CSAIPGGRETQYF. CDR3 coding DNA: TGCAGTGCTATTCCGGGAGGCCGAGAGACCCAGTACTTC.

V and J are TRBV4-3 and TRBJ2-1, with a possible D match to TRBD2 (6 bases). Germline V lookup: CDR1 LGHNA, CDR2 YSLEER. The CDR3 extends over 17 amino acids. V was pared by 2 bases and J by 8 bases, with 22 bases between. The CDR3 here is CASSQSTAGPPLDEQFF. CDR3 sequence (DNA): TGCGCCAGCAGCCAATCTACCGCGGGACCACCTTTAGATGAGCAGTTCTTC.

The chain has TRBV28 and TRBJ2-1; TRBD1 might be the D (6 bases). This CDR3 comprises 15 residues. V dropped 4 bases and J dropped 8 bases, with 18 bases sitting between them. Germline loops: CDR1 MDHEN, CDR2 SYDVKM. The CDR3 sequence is CASSYGTNEGDEQFF. DNA for the CDR3: TGTGCCAGCAGTTACGGGACCAACGAGGGGGATGAGCAGTTCTTC.

This clonotype has a count of ten or more. V gene TRBV12-3 or TRBV12-4 combines with J gene TRBJ2-2; no clear D gene. V was clipped by 5 bases and J by 6 bases, with 4 bases between them. CDR3 size: 11 residues. The CDR3 sequence is CASSPSGELFF. CDR3 DNA: TGTGCCAGCAGTCCGTCCGGGGAGCTGTTTTTT.

This clonotype has only a few counts. Here the CDR3 reads CASSAQDTKTGELFF. The CDR3 DNA sequence: TGCGCCAGCAGCGCCCAGGACACCAAGACCGGGGAGCTGTTTTTT. The chain is built from TRBV4-3 and TRBJ2-2; the D gene is possibly TRBD1 (5 bases). The germline CDR1 and CDR2 sequences are LGHNA and YSLEER. CDR3 length equals 15 residues. The germline V and J ends were trimmed by 5 bases and 5 bases, with 15 bases remaining between them.